These 15 T cell receptor beta chains were sequenced from one sample in a study of blood T cell repertoires in COVID-19 (dated by TCRdb to between 2020 and 2021). Library preparation employed the immunoSEQ multiplex PCR assay. This immuneACCESS table, as held by TCRdb, lists in-frame sequences with V and J called but not all clones. Of the missing ones, under half trace to an unresolved V gene in checked studies; the others have no known cause. The sample yields 200,000 to 250,000 clones; 65% to 90% were counted once. About 2.5% of the sample comes from the top ten. The source material was peripheral blood. Receptor source: a woman in her sixties or seventies with COVID-19, enrolled during active disease.

This chain joins TRBV7-6 and TRBJ2-2; unclear D gene. The germline CDR1 and CDR2 sequences are SGHVS and FNYEAQ. Deletions cut 7 bases from V and 0 bases from J, with 12 bases between. The CDR3 loop spans 15 amino acids. The CDR3 nucleotides are TGTGCCAGCACCCCCCTCCGCGCGAACACCGGGGAGCTGTTTTTT. This translates into CASTPLRANTGELFF.

This clone was found once. The rearrangement joins TRBV9 to TRBJ1-1; a possible D gene is TRBD1 (6 bases). Germline V lookup: CDR1 SGDLS, CDR2 YYNGEE. V lost 3 bases and J 0 bases, leaving 9 bases between the germline ends. The CDR3 is 14 residues long. The CDR3 DNA follows: TGTGCCAGCAGCGCGGACAGAATGAACACTGAAGCTTTCTTT. This encodes CASSADRMNTEAFF.

This chain joins TRBV7-2 and TRBJ1-6, with D perhaps matching TRBD1 (5 bases). Germline-derived CDR1 and CDR2 are SGHTA and FQGNSA. This CDR3 is 18 amino acids long. V dropped 4 bases and J dropped 9 bases, with 25 bases sitting between them. CDR3 residues: CASSSPGRTPGVRSPLHF. The CDR3 DNA follows: TGTGCCAGCAGCTCGCCGGGCAGGACGCCGGGGGTGCGTTCACCCCTCCACTTT.

In its sample, this clone was seen many times. The rearrangement uses TRBV5-1 and TRBJ2-3; 13 nucleotides line up with TRBD2. Germline assignment: CDR1 SGHRS and CDR2 YFSETQ. J gave up 4 bases and V 0 bases, and 2 bases lay outside the gene matches. The CDR3 extends over 16 amino acids. The CDR3 loop reads CASSLDGLAGADTQYF. The CDR3 DNA reads as TGCGCCAGCAGCTTGGACGGACTAGCGGGAGCAGATACGCAGTATTTT.

V usage is TRBV5-1 and J usage is TRBJ2-2; 12 bases align to TRBD2. From germline, CDR1 is SGHRS and CDR2 YFSETQ. The CDR3 contains 16 residues. V lost 5 bases, J lost 4 bases, and 6 bases stayed unmatched. The CDR3 coding sequence is TGCGCCAGCAGTTCTAGCGGGGGGGCGAGCACCGGGGAGCTGTTTTTT. This codes for CASSSSGGASTGELFF.

This sequence joins TRBV7-3 and TRBJ2-5; 7 nucleotides line up with TRBD2. This CDR3 is built from 13 residues. V trimming: 2 bases; J trimming: 5 bases; junction bases outside the gene matches: 2. Germline CDR1 is SGHTA and CDR2 is FQGTGA. The CDR3 sequence is CASSLRGGETQYF. CDR3 in DNA: TGTGCCAGCAGCTTACGGGGAGGGGAGACCCAGTACTTC.

This clone occurred a few times. The CDR3 is CASRRRGDEKLFF. DNA for the CDR3: TGTGCCAGCAGGAGGAGAGGTGATGAAAAACTGTTTTTT. This chain connects TRBV4-2 to TRBJ1-4, with D unresolved. V was shortened by 6 bases and J by 6 bases, with 11 bases between the two germline ends. The germline V gene has CDR1 LGHNA and CDR2 YNFKEQ. The CDR3 runs 13 residues.

This clone was detected once. The chain uses TRBV16 and TRBJ1-5; D call uncertain. V lost 2 bases and J lost 9, with 11 bases in between. Germline CDR1 KGHSY, CDR2 FQNENV. The CDR3 is 13 residues long. The CDR3 loop reads CASSQNTGGPQHF. The CDR3, as DNA: TGTGCCAGCAGCCAAAATACGGGAGGGCCCCAGCATTTT.

The rearrangement uses TRBV6-5 and TRBJ1-1; TRBD1 matches at 8 bases. Trimming removed 10 bases from V and 4 bases from J; junction bases left unmatched: 8. CDR1 MNHEY and CDR2 SVGAGI come from the germline V gene. The CDR3 loop spans 13 amino acids. CDR3 sequence reads: CATLTDRGTEAFF. In nucleotides, the CDR3 is TGTGCCACCCTAACCGACAGGGGCACTGAAGCTTTCTTT.

This rearrangement joins TRBV7-2 to TRBJ2-4; 10 bases map to TRBD2. CDR1 is SGHTA and CDR2 is FQGNSA in the germline V gene. Trimming at V came to 4 bases and at J to 3 bases, leaving 0 bases not matched to a gene. This CDR3 spans 14 amino acids. The CDR3 DNA is TGTGCCAGCAGCTGGACTAGCGGCAAAAACATTCAGTACTTC. Protein product: CASSWTSGKNIQYF.

This chain joins TRBV7-2 and TRBJ2-3; 12 bases are a match to TRBD2. This CDR3 is 15 amino acids long. After removal of 2 bases from V and 3 bases from J, the junction contained 0 bases not matched to a gene. CDR1 SGHTA and CDR2 FQGNSA come from the germline V gene. The CDR3 nucleotides are TGTGCCAGCAGCTTAACTAGCGGGAGGACAGATACGCAGTATTTT. This codes for CASSLTSGRTDTQYF. The entire variable domain, with the rest obtained from reference TRBV7-2 and TRBJ2-3, is as follows: GAGVSQSPSNKVTEKGKDVELRCDPISGHTALYWYRQSLGQGLEFLIYFQGNSAPDKSGLPSDRFSAERTGGSVSTLTIQRTQQEDSAVYLCASSLTSGRTDTQYFGPGTRLTVL.

The sample holds one count of this clone. V is TRBV19 and J is TRBJ2-1; 12 bases are shared with TRBD2. CDR1 is LNHDA and CDR2 is SQIVND in the germline V gene (reference sequence). Unmatched junction bases numbered 1, after V lost 4 bases and J lost 9 bases. This CDR3 comprises 13 residues. The CDR3 nucleotides are TGTGCCAGTAGTAGGGGACTAGCGGGTGAGCAGTTCTTC. Protein: CASSRGLAGEQFF.

The chain uses TRBV11-2 and TRBJ2-7, with 7 nucleotides matching TRBD1. Germline CDR1 is SGHAT and CDR2 is FQNNGV. Trimming removed 1 base from V and 2 bases from J; junction bases left unmatched: 5. The CDR3 loop spans 15 amino acids. The CDR3 spells CASSLAGTVTYEQYF. CDR3 nucleotides: TGTGCCAGCAGCTTAGCCGGGACAGTTACCTACGAGCAGTACTTC.

This chain links TRBV10-3 with TRBJ1-2, with 8 bases aligning to TRBD1. Germline trimming cut 6 bases from V and 0 bases from J; bases unmatched to any gene: 6. CDR3 size: 15 residues. CDR1 and CDR2 from the germline V gene are ENHRY and SYGVKD. The CDR3 loop reads CAISQGQGANYGYTF. The CDR3 bases are TGTGCCATCAGCCAAGGACAGGGCGCTAACTATGGCTACACCTTC.

This sequence joins TRBV18 and TRBJ1-5; D perhaps matches TRBD1 (5 bases). Germline assignment: CDR1 KGHSH and CDR2 LQKENI. V was cut by 5 bases and J by 1 base, with 15 bases left in between. The CDR3 spans 16 residues. In nucleotides, the CDR3 is TGTGCCAGCTCAGCGGACACTCTCGGAAGCAATCAGCCCCAGCATTTT. Translated, it gives CASSADTLGSNQPQHF. Using reference TRBV18 and TRBJ1-5 for the parts outside the CDR3, the full variable domain is NAGVMQNPRHLVRRRGQEARLRCSPMKGHSHVYWYRQLPEEGLKFMVYLQKENIIDESGMPKERFSAEFPKEGPSILRIQQVVRGDSAAYFCASSADTLGSNQPQHFGDGTRLSIL.